This section outlines one T cell receptor (beta chain) sequence together with its context. In the source study's methods: Cell counts per sample came from amplifying reference gene primers. Sequencing was performed with immunoSEQ multiplex PCR; in TCRdb, only in-frame clones are kept and a portion is missing. V, J and clone size reflect that table, while D and trimming were determined from the DNA. This table holds 53,000 or so clones, over 85% found once. This sample is part of a study of blood T cell repertoires in COVID-19. Study-level background: Donors in the United States, Italy and Spain gave samples during acute or convalescent COVID-19. Sources were T cells, B-cell-depleted T cells, or PBMCs; the material itself was cDNA or gDNA.

CDR1 and CDR2 (germline): MNHEY, SMNVEV (reference sequence). The CDR3 loop spans 13 amino acids. J gave up 8 bases and V 9 bases, and 10 bases lay outside the gene matches. The clonotype was recovered from an elderly man with acute or convalescent COVID-19. This chain joins TRBV27 and TRBJ2-1; 7 nucleotides align to TRBD1. Sequenced material: peripheral blood. The CDR3 spells CASGDRPYYEQFF. The CDR3 nucleotides read TGTGCCAGTGGGGACAGACCTTACTATGAGCAGTTCTTC.